The 9 T cell receptor beta chains in this list originate from one sample, sequenced in a study of PD-1 blockade in classical Hodgkin lymphoma (dated by TCRdb to 2018 to 2021). The method behind the library was the immunoSEQ multiplex PCR assay. TCRdb stores this immuneACCESS table with in-frame sequences only. Part of the clones is absent; in the studies checked, under half of the shortfall reflects unresolved V genes, and no reason is known for the rest. The sample table contains tens of thousands of clones; only one count was recorded for about 93% of them. The ten largest clonotypes hold less than 3.5% of the sample. Taken with the paper, the label for time point translates to: newly diagnosed, previously untreated cHL patient sample. Specimen: peripheral blood mononuclear cells (PBMCs). The receptors shown here come from a human donor with classical Hodgkin lymphoma.

This chain joins TRBV4-1 and TRBJ2-1; weak D call: TRBD2 (5 bases). The CDR3 spans 17 residues. Looked up from germline, CDR1 is MGHRA and CDR2 is YSYEKL. The V end was cut by 4 bases, the J end by 5 bases, with 21 bases between. For the CDR3, the DNA is TGCGCCAGCAGCCCCGGGGATTTACTTAGAGGGAACAATGAGCAGTTCTTC. The encoded protein is CASSPGDLLRGNNEQFF.

This clone came up once. The CDR3 sequence: CASSHDRFTDTQYF. The CDR3 DNA is TGTGCCAGCAGCCACGACCGGTTCACAGATACGCAGTATTTT. This sequence joins TRBV6-5 and TRBJ2-3; D remains unclear. The CDR3 extends over 14 amino acids. Germline values: CDR1 MNHEY, CDR2 SVGAGI. V gave up 6 bases and J gave up 2 bases, with 12 bases separating them.

The chain recombines TRBV6-5 with TRBJ2-1; 7 bases line up with TRBD1. The germline CDR1 and CDR2 sequences are MNHEY and SVGAGI. After removal of 10 bases from V and 9 bases from J, the junction contained 6 bases not matched to a gene. The CDR3 has 11 amino acids. CDR3 in amino acids: CATATGSEQFF. Written as DNA, the CDR3 is TGTGCCACCGCGACAGGGAGTGAGCAGTTCTTC.

The chain carries TRBV4-1 and TRBJ2-7, with unresolved D. Germline V CDR1 and CDR2: MGHRA, YSYEKL. V was cut by 0 bases and J by 0 bases, with 9 bases left in between. The CDR3 loop spans 15 amino acids. The DNA of the CDR3 is TGCGCCAGCAGCCAAGAGCCCACCAGCTCCTACGAGCAGTACTTC. Amino acid sequence: CASSQEPTSSYEQYF.

The chain combines TRBV6-5 with TRBJ2-3; TRBD1 matches 10 bases. The V gene's germline CDR1 is MNHEY and CDR2 SVGAGI. This CDR3 contains 15 residues. The junction had 6 bases not matched to a gene; V was cut back by 4 bases and J by 5 bases. This chain's CDR3 is CASSSGGTGEDTQYF. The CDR3 DNA reads TGTGCCAGCAGTTCCGGAGGGACAGGGGAAGATACGCAGTATTTT.

The genes are TRBV4-3 and TRBJ1-6, with TRBD1 matching over 9 bases. The germline V gene encodes CDR1 LGHNA and CDR2 YSLEER. This CDR3 region has 16 residues. Unmatched junction bases numbered 5, after V lost 0 bases and J lost 8 bases. The CDR3 DNA sequence: TGCGCCAGCAGCCAAGATCTGGACAGGGGATATTCACCCCTCCACTTT. Protein: CASSQDLDRGYSPLHF.

This rearrangement joins TRBV9 to TRBJ1-3; tentative D call: TRBD1 (6 bases). The V and J ends lost 2 bases and 3 bases respectively, with 15 bases between them. Germline assignment: CDR1 SGDLS and CDR2 YYNGEE. CDR3 length: 16 residues. This CDR3 reads CASSVSRGERGNTIYF. The CDR3 DNA sequence: TGTGCCAGCAGCGTCTCCAGGGGCGAGCGTGGAAACACCATATATTTT.

This chain links TRBV2 with TRBJ1-4, with D tentatively TRBD1 (5 bases). The V end lost 6 bases, the J end lost 12 bases, and 14 bases lay between the germline ends. Germline CDR1 and CDR2: SNHLY and FYNNEI. This CDR3 has 12 amino acids. CDR3 nucleotides: TGTGCCAGCAGGGTTTCAGGGTTGGAACTGTTTTTT. It is translated as CASRVSGLELFF.

The rearrangement links TRBV6-6 to TRBJ1-5; unclear D gene. Trimming stripped 0 bases from V and 3 bases from J, with 9 bases between. The CDR3 is 15 residues long. Germline loops: CDR1 MNHNY, CDR2 SVGAGI (reference sequence). CDR3 sequence: CASSYSAGFNQPQHF. CDR3 in DNA: TGTGCCAGCAGTTACTCGGCTGGATTCAATCAGCCCCAGCATTTT.